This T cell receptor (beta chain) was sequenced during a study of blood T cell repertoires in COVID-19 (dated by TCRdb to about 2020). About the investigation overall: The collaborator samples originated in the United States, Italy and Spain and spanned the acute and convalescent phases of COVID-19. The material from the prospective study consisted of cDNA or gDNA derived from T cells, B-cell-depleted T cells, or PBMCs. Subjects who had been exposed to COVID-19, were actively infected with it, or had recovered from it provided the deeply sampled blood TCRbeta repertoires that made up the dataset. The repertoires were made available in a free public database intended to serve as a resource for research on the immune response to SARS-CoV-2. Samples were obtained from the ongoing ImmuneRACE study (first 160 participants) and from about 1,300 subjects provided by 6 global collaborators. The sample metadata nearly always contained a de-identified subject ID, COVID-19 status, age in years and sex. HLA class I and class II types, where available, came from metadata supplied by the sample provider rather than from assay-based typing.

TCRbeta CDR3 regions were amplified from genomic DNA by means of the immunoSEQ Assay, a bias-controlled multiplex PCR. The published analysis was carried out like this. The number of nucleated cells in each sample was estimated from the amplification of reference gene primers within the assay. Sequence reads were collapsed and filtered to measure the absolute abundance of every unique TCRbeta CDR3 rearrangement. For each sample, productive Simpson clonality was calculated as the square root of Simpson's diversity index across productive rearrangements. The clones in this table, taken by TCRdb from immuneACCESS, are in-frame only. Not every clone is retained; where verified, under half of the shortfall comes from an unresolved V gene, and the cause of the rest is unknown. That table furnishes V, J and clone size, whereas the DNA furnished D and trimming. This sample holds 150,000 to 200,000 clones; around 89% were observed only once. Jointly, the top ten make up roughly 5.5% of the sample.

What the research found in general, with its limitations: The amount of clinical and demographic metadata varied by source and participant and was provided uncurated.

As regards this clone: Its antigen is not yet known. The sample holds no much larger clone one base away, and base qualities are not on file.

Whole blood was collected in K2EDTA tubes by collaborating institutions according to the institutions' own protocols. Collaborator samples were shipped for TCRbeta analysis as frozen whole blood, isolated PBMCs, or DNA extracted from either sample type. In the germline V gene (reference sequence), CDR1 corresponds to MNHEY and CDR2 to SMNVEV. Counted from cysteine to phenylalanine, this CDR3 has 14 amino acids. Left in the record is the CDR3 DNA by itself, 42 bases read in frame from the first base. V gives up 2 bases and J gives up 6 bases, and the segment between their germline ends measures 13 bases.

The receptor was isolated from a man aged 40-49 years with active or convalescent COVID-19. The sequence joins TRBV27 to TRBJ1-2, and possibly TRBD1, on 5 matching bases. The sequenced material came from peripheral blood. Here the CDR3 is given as CASSLLQGRDGYTF. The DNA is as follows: TGTGCCAGCAGTTTACTGCAGGGTAGGGATGGCTACACCTTC.